This T cell receptor (beta chain) is from a study of T-cell reconstitution after alpha-beta-depleted transplantation in children. Study-level findings and limits: Several hundred expanded graft clones reportedly were the source of alpha-beta T cells about two months after transplant. By one year post-transplant, T-cell counts and diversity largely arose from T cells that were newly produced.

Germline values: CDR1 SGHKS, CDR2 YYEKEE (reference sequence). V shed 0 bases and J shed 4 bases, with 12 bases lying between them. The CDR3 runs 15 residues. About this clonotype itself: Its antigen is unknown.

The TCRbeta library incorporated unique molecular identifiers. TCRdb processed the PCR reads anew with MiXCR; each CDR3 protein has one entry. The sample has approximately 400,000 distinct CDR3 sequences; 15% to 20% are singletons. This TCR came from a boy younger than two who had a stem cell transplant for Wiskott-Aldrich syndrome, so the T cells may come from the graft donor. The chain carries TRBV5-5 and TRBJ2-3, with D unresolved. The sequencing used PBMCs, mostly from graft donor cells, collected 360 days after TCRalphabeta/CD19-depleted stem cell transplant. CDR3: CASSLERVSADTQYF. CDR3 in DNA: TGTGCCAGCAGCTTGGAAAGGGTTTCGGCAGATACGCAGTATTTT.